A selection of T cell receptor beta chains follows, all from one sample in a study of blood T cells in healthy people across ages. One entry per CDR3 protein, called by TCRdb with MiXCR from the 5' RACE reads. Of roughly 500,000 distinct CDR3 sequences listed, 24% are singletons. These same records also appear under a second study, on T cells of mothers and their children.

What was sequenced was blood. These receptors were obtained from a boy younger than 18 in good health. CDR3s include the opening cysteine and the closing phenylalanine or tryptophan. D genes are given only for firm matches. Size is stated for part of the rows, as once, few or many counts, or as a class when the clone is expanded.

TRBV15	.	TRBJ2-7	.	CATSRQGTNEQYF	TGTGCCACCAGTAGGCAGGGTACGAACGAGCAGTACTTC
TRBV6-5	.	TRBJ2-5	.	CASSYPGPQYF	TGTGCCAGCAGTTACCCAGGGCCCCAGTACTTC
TRBV7-9	.	TRBJ1-4	few	CASSLRTARVNEKLFF	TGTGCCAGCAGCTTAAGGACAGCAAGGGTCAATGAAAAACTGTTTTTT
TRBV6-2/TRBV6-3	TRBD1	TRBJ1-2	.	CASSSRDSSNYGYTF	TGTGCCAGCAGTTCCCGGGACAGTTCTAACTATGGCTACACCTTC
TRBV6-4	.	TRBJ2-3	.	CASSLVARRTDTQYF	TGTGCCAGCAGTTTAGTAGCTAGAAGAACAGATACGCAGTATTTT
TRBV2	.	TRBJ1-6	.	CASSAQGPNSPLHF	TGTGCCAGCAGCGCACAGGGCCCGAATTCACCCCTCCACTTT
TRBV7-3	TRBD1	TRBJ2-7	.	CASSLSPQGAFEQYF	TGTGCCAGCAGCTTATCGCCACAGGGGGCTTTCGAGCAGTACTTC
TRBV7-9	TRBD1	TRBJ1-2	few	CASSYGTGGGYGYTF	TGTGCCAGCAGCTACGGGACAGGGGGCGGCTATGGCTACACCTTC
TRBV20-1	.	TRBJ2-6	.	CSARDGRTGANVLTF	TGCAGTGCTAGGGACGGCCGAACTGGGGCCAACGTCCTGACTTTC
TRBV7-2	.	TRBJ2-5	.	CASSSTGTGPYF	TGTGCCAGCAGCTCAACAGGTACAGGTCCGTACTTC
TRBV6-1	.	TRBJ2-2	.	CASIISFNTGELFF	TGTGCCAGCATCATTAGTTTTAACACCGGGGAGCTGTTTTTT
TRBV6-1	.	TRBJ1-5	.	CASRWRTDQPQHF	TGTGCCAGCAGGTGGAGAACCGATCAGCCCCAGCATTTT
TRBV11-1	TRBD1	TRBJ1-6	.	CASSSSEDRATIHSPLHF	TGTGCCAGCAGCTCATCGGAAGACAGGGCCACAATACATTCACCCCTCCACTTT
TRBV28	.	TRBJ2-7	.	CASQGGLYEQYF	TGTGCCAGCCAGGGGGGTCTTTACGAGCAGTACTTC
TRBV28	.	TRBJ2-7	few	CASSSNPFGGDRYEQYF	TGTGCCAGCAGTTCCAACCCATTTGGTGGGGATCGGTACGAGCAGTACTTC
TRBV28	.	TRBJ2-7	.	CASSFSEQIYEQYF	TGTGCCAGCAGTTTTTCGGAACAGATCTACGAGCAGTACTTC
TRBV28	.	TRBJ2-7	few	CASSFSLRGYEQYF	TGTGCCAGCAGTTTTTCACTACGTGGTTACGAGCAGTACTTC
TRBV9	.	TRBJ2-7	few	CASSGGASAFDEQYF	TGTGCCAGCAGCGGTGGGGCTAGCGCGTTTGACGAGCAGTACTTC
TRBV29-1	.	TRBJ2-1	few	CSVELASLLDEQFF	TGCAGCGTTGAACTAGCTAGCCTTTTGGATGAGCAGTTCTTC
TRBV6-5	.	TRBJ2-1	.	CASSYRLGVGEQFF	TGTGCCAGCAGTTACAGGCTAGGTGTAGGGGAGCAGTTCTTC
TRBV12-3/TRBV12-4	.	TRBJ2-3	.	CASSLEGARTDTQYF	TGTGCCAGCAGCCTGGAGGGGGCGCGTACAGATACGCAGTATTTT
TRBV27	.	TRBJ1-4	.	CASSLNKGKLFF	TGTGCCAGCAGTCTCAACAAGGGGAAACTGTTTTTT
TRBV7-2	TRBD1	TRBJ1-5	few	CASSPGTDSNQPQHF	TGTGCCAGCAGCCCCGGGACAGATAGCAATCAGCCCCAGCATTTT
TRBV5-5	.	TRBJ2-7	.	CASSLDQGRYEQYF	TGTGCCAGCAGCTTGGATCAGGGAAGGTACGAGCAGTACTTC
TRBV4-1	.	TRBJ2-5	few	CASSHTLTVVGTETQYF	TGCGCCAGCAGCCACACTCTTACTGTCGTAGGGACAGAGACCCAGTACTTC
TRBV7-2	TRBD2	TRBJ2-1	.	CASSYQTSGSSEQFF	TGTGCCAGCAGCTACCAGACTAGCGGGAGTAGTGAGCAGTTCTTC
TRBV7-3	.	TRBJ2-3	.	CASSLTGTPSDTQYF	TGTGCCAGCAGCCTCACCGGGACCCCCTCGGATACGCAGTATTTT
TRBV28	.	TRBJ2-1	few	CASKRQPYNEQFF	TGTGCCAGCAAACGACAGCCCTACAATGAGCAGTTCTTC
TRBV5-6	.	TRBJ1-2	.	CASSGAAVGYTF	TGTGCCAGCAGTGGGGCGGCAGTCGGCTACACCTTC
TRBV29-1	.	TRBJ2-3	few	CSVLRILTDTQYF	TGCAGCGTCCTCAGGATTCTCACAGATACGCAGTATTTT
TRBV6-5	.	TRBJ1-1	.	CASSARSAEAFF	TGTGCCTCCTCTGCCCGGAGCGCTGAAGCTTTCTTT
TRBV7-3	.	TRBJ2-3	.	CASSLTKGTDTQYF	TGTGCCAGCAGCTTAACAAAGGGCACAGATACGCAGTATTTT
TRBV4-3	.	TRBJ2-4	few	CASSPNHSGRQDIQYF	TGCGCCAGCAGCCCGAACCATTCTGGTCGCCAGGACATTCAGTACTTC
TRBV7-2	.	TRBJ2-5	.	CASSLVGLTHDEQLF	TGTGCCAGCAGCTTAGTTGGACTAACTCACGACGAGCAGCTCTTC
TRBV10-3	.	TRBJ2-3	.	CAISGAFSTDTQYF	TGTGCCATCAGTGGAGCGTTTAGCACAGATACGCAGTATTTT
TRBV6-1	.	TRBJ2-7	few	CASSDGLQYF	TGTGCCAGCAGTGATGGGTTGCAGTACTTC
TRBV7-2	TRBD1	TRBJ1-1	.	CAGPRGIVGTGANTEAFF	TGTGCCGGACCGCGGGGCATTGTGGGGACAGGGGCGAACACTGAAGCTTTCTTT
TRBV18	.	TRBJ2-5	few	CASSPPNDFQETQYF	TGTGCCAGCTCACCCCCTAATGACTTCCAAGAGACCCAGTACTTC
TRBV12-3/TRBV12-4	.	TRBJ1-2	.	CASSLSGGGYGYTF	TGTGCCAGCAGTTTGTCCGGCGGAGGGTATGGCTACACTTTC
TRBV28	TRBD1	TRBJ1-5	.	CASSSPGQGDQPQHF	TGTGCCAGCAGTTCCCCCGGACAGGGGGATCAGCCCCAGCATTTT
TRBV7-2	TRBD2	TRBJ2-7	many	CASSLLPAGVSEQYF	TGTGCCAGCAGCTTACTCCCAGCGGGAGTCTCCGAGCAGTACTTC
TRBV18	.	TRBJ2-5	.	CASSYPKQDFQETQYF	TGTGCCAGCTCATACCCTAAACAGGACTTCCAAGAGACCCAGTACTTC
TRBV7-2	.	TRBJ1-2	many	CASSLQPGFHTF	TGTGCCAGCAGCCTACAGCCAGGGTTTCACACCTTC
TRBV9	TRBD1	TRBJ1-1	few	CASRTGAGGGTEAFF	TGTGCCAGCCGCACAGGGGCCGGAGGGGGCACTGAAGCTTTCTTT
TRBV5-1	TRBD1	TRBJ2-3	few	CATKKGQNTDTQYF	TGCGCCACCAAGAAGGGACAGAACACAGATACGCAGTATTTT
TRBV6-5	.	TRBJ2-7	.	CASRSDTYEQYF	TGTGCCAGCAGATCAGATACCTACGAGCAGTACTTC
TRBV29-1	TRBD1	TRBJ1-1	.	CSAPGGGNTEAFF	TGCAGCGCCCCCGGAGGGGGCAACACTGAAGCTTTCTTT
TRBV10-3	TRBD2	TRBJ2-7	few	CATGLAGVGTYEQYF	TGTGCCACCGGACTAGCGGGAGTGGGGACCTACGAGCAGTACTTC
TRBV9	TRBD2	TRBJ2-5	.	CASSVAASGSGEQYF	TGTGCCAGCAGCGTAGCGGCTAGCGGGAGCGGTGAGCAGTACTTC
TRBV12-3/TRBV12-4	.	TRBJ1-2	.	CASRTTGTNYGYTF	TGTGCCAGCAGAACCACCGGGACCAACTATGGCTACACCTTC
TRBV12-3/TRBV12-4	.	TRBJ1-1	.	CASRFGAENTEAFF	TGTGCCAGCAGGTTCGGTGCGGAGAACACTGAAGCTTTCTTT
TRBV4-3	TRBD1	TRBJ2-7	.	CASSQEDRNSYEQYF	TGCGCCAGCAGCCAAGAGGACAGGAACTCCTACGAGCAGTACTTC
TRBV4-3	.	TRBJ2-4	few	CASSQDLGSMDIQYF	TGCGCCAGTAGCCAAGACCTGGGGTCTATGGACATTCAGTACTTC
TRBV15	TRBD2	TRBJ2-7	.	CATSREHTGGLNPSEQYF	TGTGCCACCAGCAGAGAACATACGGGAGGCCTAAACCCCAGCGAGCAGTACTTC